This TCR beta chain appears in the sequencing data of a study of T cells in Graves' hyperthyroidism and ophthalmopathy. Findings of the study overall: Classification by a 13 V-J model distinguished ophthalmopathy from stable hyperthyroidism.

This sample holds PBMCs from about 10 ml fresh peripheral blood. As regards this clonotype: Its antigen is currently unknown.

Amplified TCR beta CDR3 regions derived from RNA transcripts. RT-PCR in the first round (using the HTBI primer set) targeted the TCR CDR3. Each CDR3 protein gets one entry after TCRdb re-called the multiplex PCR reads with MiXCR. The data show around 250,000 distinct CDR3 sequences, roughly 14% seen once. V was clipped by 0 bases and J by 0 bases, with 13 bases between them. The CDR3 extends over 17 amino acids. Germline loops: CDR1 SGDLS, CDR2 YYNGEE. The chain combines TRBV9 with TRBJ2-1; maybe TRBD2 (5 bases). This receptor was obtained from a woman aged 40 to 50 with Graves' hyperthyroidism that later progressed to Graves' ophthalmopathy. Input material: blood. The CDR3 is CASSVVVSVNSYNEQFF. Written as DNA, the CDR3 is TGTGCCAGCAGCGTAGTGGTTAGCGTAAACTCCTACAATGAGCAGTTCTTC.